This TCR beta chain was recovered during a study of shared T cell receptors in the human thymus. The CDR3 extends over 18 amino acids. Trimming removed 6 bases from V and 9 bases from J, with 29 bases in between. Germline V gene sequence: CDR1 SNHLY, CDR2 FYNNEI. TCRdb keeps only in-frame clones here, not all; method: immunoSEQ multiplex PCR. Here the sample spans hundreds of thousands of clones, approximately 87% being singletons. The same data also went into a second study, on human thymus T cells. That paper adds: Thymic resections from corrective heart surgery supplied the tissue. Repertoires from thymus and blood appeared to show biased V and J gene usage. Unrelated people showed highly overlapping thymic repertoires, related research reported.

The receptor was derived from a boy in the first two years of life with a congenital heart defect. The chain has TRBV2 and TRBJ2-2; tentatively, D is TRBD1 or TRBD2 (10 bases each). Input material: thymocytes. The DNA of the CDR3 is TGTGCCAGCAGGACGGACAGGGGGGGACTAGCGCGAGGAAGGGAGCTGTTTTTT. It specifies CASRTDRGGLARGRELFF. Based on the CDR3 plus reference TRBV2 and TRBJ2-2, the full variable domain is EPEVTQTPSHQVTQMGQEVILRCVPISNHLYFYWYRQILGQKVEFLVSFYNNEISEKSEIFDDQFSVERPDGSNFTLKIRSTKLEDSAMYFCASRTDRGGLARGRELFFGEGSRLTVL.